This note documents a single T cell receptor (beta chain) sequence. This sample stems from a study of cytomegalovirus exposure and HLA in healthy donors. In the PCR, 60 Vbeta and 13 Jbeta primers were used. TCRdb's table, derived via immunoSEQ multiplex PCR, lists solely in-frame clones and lacks some. Among fewer than 250,000 clones listed, around 81% were seen once. The germline gives CDR1 SGHTA, CDR2 FQGNSA. Unmatched junction bases numbered 8, after V lost 3 bases and J lost 4 bases. The CDR3 runs 15 residues. The TCR comes from a woman aged 45-59 years in good health and CMV-seropositive. The rearrangement links TRBV7-2 to TRBJ2-7, with 8 bases lining up with TRBD2. Sequencing used PBMCs. Here the CDR3 reads CASSLPDRGGYEQYF. In nucleotides, the CDR3 is TGTGCCAGCAGCTTGCCCGACCGGGGGGGGTACGAGCAGTACTTC.